These 21 T cell receptor beta chains came from one sample sequenced in a study of T cell responses to AZD1222 COVID-19 vaccine. Sequenced by immunoSEQ multiplex PCR; TCRdb stores in-frame clones only, minus some. The repertoire consists of some 80,000 clones, with around 86% occurring once and the leading ten covering 8.5% to 9%. This sample comprised peripheral blood, obtained on day 0 of AZD1222 vaccination. The receptor source for this set is an adult in good health.

J is TRBJ2-3 and V is TRBV5-1; D remains ambiguous. This CDR3 has 14 residues. Germline CDR1 is SGHRS and CDR2 is YFSETQ. V was clipped by 0 bases and J by 5 bases, with 10 bases between them. As DNA, the CDR3 is TGCGCCAGCAGCTTGGCCGAATATAGAGATACGCAGTATTTT. Its protein product is CASSLAEYRDTQYF.

The chain combines TRBV19 with TRBJ2-2; no clear D gene. Germline CDR1 reads LNHDA; CDR2 reads SQIVND (reference sequence). Trimming took off 6 bases at V and 1 base at J, with 15 bases between the two ends. CDR3 size: 16 residues. The CDR3 is CASRPFRTVNTGELFF. The CDR3 DNA is TGTGCCAGTAGACCCTTCAGGACGGTGAACACCGGGGAGCTGTTTTTT.

The CDR3 here is CASSSPNTNEQYF. Written as DNA, the CDR3 is TGTGCCAGCAGCTCCCCCAATACGAACGAGCAGTACTTC. The V gene is TRBV7-9, the J gene TRBJ2-7; no clear D gene. V lost 4 bases and J lost 5, with 12 bases in between. The CDR3 is 13 amino acids. From germline, CDR1 is SEHNR and CDR2 FQNEAQ (reference sequence).

This clone showed up just a few times. The chain employs TRBV7-6 and TRBJ2-7; either TRBD1 or TRBD2 may supply D (5 bases each). The V end was cut by 0 bases, the J end by 6 bases, with 15 bases between. CDR1 is SGHVS and CDR2 is FNYEAQ in the germline V gene. The CDR3 loop spans 15 amino acids. The CDR3 DNA reads TGTGCCAGCAGCTTAGCCCTCGGTAGAGGGGTCGAGCAGTACTTC. Encoded protein: CASSLALGRGVEQYF. The full variable domain, rest sourced from reference TRBV7-6 and TRBJ2-7, is GAGVSQSPRYKVTKRGQDVALRCDPISGHVSLYWYRQALGQGPEFLTYFNYEAQQDKSGLPNDRFSAERPEGSISTLTIQRTEQRDSAMYRCASSLALGRGVEQYFGPGTRLTVT.

This clone was counted a few times. This rearrangement joins TRBV11-3 to TRBJ1-1; no reliable D call. The V gene's germline CDR1 is SGHNT and CDR2 YENEEA. V gave up 5 bases and J gave up 4 bases, with 11 bases separating them. The CDR3 runs 13 residues. CDR3 DNA: TGTGCCAGCAGCACGACGATGGGCACTGAAGCTTTCTTT. This encodes CASSTTMGTEAFF.

The chain has TRBV6-5 and TRBJ1-4; D ambiguous. Trimming cost V 6 bases and J 8 bases, with 19 bases left between them. CDR1 and CDR2 from the germline V gene are MNHEY and SVGAGI. This CDR3 spans 15 amino acids. The CDR3 DNA reads as TGTGCCAGCAGGCATACAAGCGAAATGGGAGAAAAACTGTTTTTT. Encoded protein: CASRHTSEMGEKLFF.

V usage is TRBV9 and J usage is TRBJ2-1; 8 bases are shared with TRBD2. After removal of 3 bases from V and 2 bases from J, the junction contained 1 base not matched to a gene. This CDR3 is 14 amino acids long. In germline, CDR1 is SGDLS, CDR2 YYNGEE. DNA of the CDR3: TGTGCCAGCAGCGCCGGGGGGGCCTACAATGAGCAGTTCTTC. Its translation: CASSAGGAYNEQFF.

The chain uses TRBV5-6 and TRBJ2-7; D is perhaps TRBD1 or TRBD2 (5 bases each). The CDR3 spans 14 residues. Germline V gene sequence: CDR1 SGHDT, CDR2 YYEEEE. V was trimmed by 1 base and J by 6 bases, leaving 14 bases between them. CDR3 nucleotides: TGTGCCAGCAGCTTGCGAGGGGACGGTGGCGAGCAGTACTTC. This codes for CASSLRGDGGEQYF. Supplemented by reference TRBV5-6 and TRBJ2-7, the full variable domain reads DAGVTQSPTHLIKTRGQQVTLRCSPKSGHDTVSWYQQALGQGPQFIFQYYEEEERQRGNFPDRFSGHQFPNYSSELNVNALLLGDSALYLCASSLRGDGGEQYFGPGTRLTVT.

This rearrangement joins TRBV6-2 or TRBV6-3 to TRBJ2-5, with D possibly being TRBD1 (5 bases). Germline assignment: CDR1 MNHEY and CDR2 SVGEGT. Trimming removed 5 bases at V and 6 bases at J, with 13 bases between. The CDR3 is 13 residues long. The CDR3 is CASSPDSVKTQYF. CDR3 nucleotides: TGTGCCAGCAGTCCCGACAGCGTGAAGACCCAGTACTTC.

The chain links TRBV28 to TRBJ1-1; the D is unclear. CDR1 is MDHEN and CDR2 is SYDVKM in the germline V gene. The CDR3 spans 11 residues. Trimming took off 6 bases at V and 2 bases at J, with 4 bases between the two ends. CDR3 in amino acids: CASSFNTEAFF. The CDR3 nucleotides read TGTGCCAGCAGCTTTAACACTGAAGCTTTCTTT.

The chain has TRBV19 and TRBJ2-2; D gene ambiguous. This CDR3 has 17 residues. V lost 0 bases, J lost 0 bases, and 11 bases lay in between. Looked up from germline, CDR1 is LNHDA and CDR2 is SQIVND (reference sequence). Here the CDR3 reads CASSIEAPGANTGELFF. The CDR3 region has the DNA TGTGCCAGTAGTATAGAGGCGCCCGGCGCGAACACCGGGGAGCTGTTTTTT.

The V gene is TRBV2, the J gene TRBJ2-1; 9 nucleotides agree with TRBD2. Unmatched junction bases numbered 12, after V lost 7 bases and J lost 5 bases. Germline V gene sequence: CDR1 SNHLY, CDR2 FYNNEI. The CDR3 runs 16 residues. CDR3 DNA sequence: TGTGCCAGCAACCCCTACATCCTAGCGGGGAACAATGAGCAGTTCTTC. It translates to CASNPYILAGNNEQFF.

This sequence joins TRBV29-1 and TRBJ1-4, with 11 nucleotides matching TRBD1. Germline V CDR1 and CDR2: SQVTM, ANQGSEA. The CDR3 contains 15 residues. Trimming cost V 5 bases and J 8 bases; bases outside gene matches: 10. CDR3 sequence (DNA): TGCAGCGTTAAGAGGACAGGGGGCATGGGGGAAAAACTGTTTTTT. As protein: CSVKRTGGMGEKLFF.

The chain combines TRBV7-6 with TRBJ2-1; the D gene is possibly TRBD1 (6 bases). In germline, CDR1 is SGHVS, CDR2 FNYEAQ. Trimming took off 5 bases at V and 10 bases at J, with 18 bases between the two ends. The CDR3 loop spans 14 amino acids. The CDR3 nucleotides read TGTGCCAGCAGCCTCCAGGGACAAATTGGGGAGCAGTTCTTC. Residues: CASSLQGQIGEQFF.

The table lists this clone with a few counts. V is TRBV9 and J is TRBJ2-7, with 13 bases fitting TRBD2. V lost 2 bases, J lost 5 bases, and 4 bases stayed unmatched. Germline CDR1 SGDLS, CDR2 YYNGEE. CDR3 size: 15 residues. CDR3: CASSVGGTSGNEQYF. CDR3 DNA: TGTGCCAGCAGCGTGGGCGGGACTAGCGGGAACGAGCAGTACTTC.

This clone was counted once. The rearrangement links TRBV25-1 to TRBJ2-5, with D perhaps TRBD2 (5 bases). Germline V gives CDR1 MGHDK, CDR2 SYGVNS. Trimming removed 6 bases from V and 1 base from J, with 12 bases in between. The CDR3 totals 14 residues. The CDR3, as DNA: TGTGCCAGCAGCCGAACTAGGTCCCAAGAGACCCAGTACTTC. This gives the protein CASSRTRSQETQYF.

V gene TRBV3-1 (or the pseudogene TRBV3-2) combines with J gene TRBJ2-1; D ambiguous. The V gene's germline CDR1 is LGHDT and CDR2 YNNKEL (reference sequence). V shed 1 base and J shed 0 bases, with 7 bases lying between them. This CDR3 contains 15 residues. CDR3 bases: TGTGCCAGCAGCCAAGGGGTCCTCTCCTACAATGAGCAGTTCTTC. This encodes CASSQGVLSYNEQFF.

As concerns this clone: One junction end does not reproduce the germline sequence, and a read error may be involved. The chain links TRBV7-2 to TRBJ2-6, with 11 bases matching TRBD1. CDR3 length: 16 residues. Germline V gene data show CDR1 as SGHTA and CDR2 as FQGNSA. CDR3 nucleotides: TGTGCCAGCAGCCCCGTTGGAGGGACAGGGGGCAACGTCCTGACTTTC. Its protein product is CASSPVGGTGGNVLTF.

The chain employs TRBV10-1 and TRBJ2-5, with a tentative D call TRBD2 (5 bases). The V gene lost 3 bases and the J gene lost 7 bases, with 9 bases spanning the gap. CDR1 is WNHNN and CDR2 is SYGVQD in the germline V gene (reference sequence). This CDR3 is 12 amino acids long. The chain's CDR3 is CASSDFGGTQYF. The CDR3 DNA sequence: TGCGCCAGCAGTGACTTCGGAGGGACCCAGTACTTC.

The CDR3 reads CASSWGGLQNNEQFF. CDR3 sequence (DNA): TGTGCCAGCAGCTGGGGGGGCCTCCAAAACAATGAGCAGTTCTTC. The rearrangement joins TRBV11-3 to TRBJ2-1, with D possibly being TRBD2 (7 bases). V was pared by 4 bases and J by 5 bases, with 15 bases between. Germline assignment: CDR1 SGHNT and CDR2 YENEEA. The CDR3 runs 15 residues.

The V gene is TRBV7-9, the J gene TRBJ2-3; D gene uncertain. V dropped 4 bases and J dropped 0 bases, with 17 bases sitting between them. This CDR3 spans 17 amino acids. Germline CDR1 reads SEHNR; CDR2 reads FQNEAQ (reference sequence). The CDR3 loop is CASSSFRGESSTDTQYF. The CDR3 DNA follows: TGTGCCAGCAGCTCCTTCCGAGGAGAATCTAGCACAGATACGCAGTATTTT.